A selection of T cell receptor beta chains follows, all from one sample in a study of TIL therapy for anti-PD-1-resistant metastatic lung cancer. Sequencing used immunoSEQ multiplex PCR; TCRdb keeps in-frame clones, though not all of them. Of about 19,000 clones in the sample, about three quarters were seen once. The sequences come from blood, collected at baseline. These receptors originate from a person aged 25-79 years with non-small cell lung cancer. The CDR3 runs from the conserved cysteine through the conserved F or W. D genes are given only for firm matches. Clone size is given for some rows only: seen once, a few or many times, or a class if the clone is expanded.

cdr3_nt | cdr3_aa | clone_size | v_call | cdr3_length | j_call | d_call
TGTGCCAGCAGTTACTCGAGTATGGCCCAGCCCCAGCATTTT | CASSYSSMAQPQHF | . | TRBV6-5 | 14 | TRBJ1-5 | .
TGTGCCAGCAGCTTAGGAATTGCGAGGACAGGGAGTGAAAAACTGTTTTTT | CASSLGIARTGSEKLFF | . | TRBV7-9 | 17 | TRBJ1-4 | TRBD1
TGTGCCAGCAGGCGACTAGATAATACGCAGTATTTT | CASRRLDNTQYF | . | TRBV28 | 12 | TRBJ2-3 | .
TGTGCCAGCAGTTTCGAACTAGCGGGGGGGGTCAGCACAGATACGCAGTATTTT | CASSFELAGGVSTDTQYF | medium-sized | TRBV27 | 18 | TRBJ2-3 | TRBD2
TGTGCCAGCAGTTTCGCCTACGAGCAGTACTTC | CASSFAYEQYF | . | TRBV12-3/TRBV12-4 | 11 | TRBJ2-7 | .
TGCGCCAGCAGCACCACAGGGGAATTTTATCAGCCCCAGCATTTT | CASSTTGEFYQPQHF | . | TRBV5-1 | 15 | TRBJ1-5 | TRBD1
TGTGCCAGCAGCCAAGGGACTAGAGGCTACGAGCAGTACTTC | CASSQGTRGYEQYF | . | TRBV4-2 | 14 | TRBJ2-7 | TRBD2
TGTGCCAGCAGCCGTCCCCTAGCGGGCCAAGAGACCCAGTACTTC | CASSRPLAGQETQYF | . | TRBV28 | 15 | TRBJ2-5 | TRBD2
TGTGCCAGCAGCTTTTCCTATAAGGGTCGGGGCAATGAGCAGTTCTTC | CASSFSYKGRGNEQFF | . | TRBV5-6 | 16 | TRBJ2-1 | .
TGTGCCAGCCAATGGTCAACACGCTCTTCCTCTACTGAAGCTTTCTTT | CASQWSTRSSSTEAFF | . | TRBV2 | 16 | TRBJ1-1 | .
TGTGCCAGCAGTTTGAGGGGCGGCTACACCTTC | CASSLRGGYTF | . | TRBV28 | 11 | TRBJ1-2 | .
TGTGCCAGCAGTTGGACTTACTATGGCTACACCTTC | CASSWTYYGYTF | . | TRBV12-3/TRBV12-4 | 12 | TRBJ1-2 | .
TGTGCCAGTAGGGGGGTTCGCCAGCCCCAGCATTTT | CASRGVRQPQHF | . | TRBV19 | 12 | TRBJ1-5 | .
TGTGCCAGGGAGTGGACAGGGAAAGGGTCCTACGAGCAGTACTTC | CAREWTGKGSYEQYF | . | TRBV21-1 | 15 | TRBJ2-7 | .
TGCGCCAGCAGTGAGCCCGGGACAGACAATGAGCAGTTCTTC | CASSEPGTDNEQFF | . | TRBV10-1 | 14 | TRBJ2-1 | TRBD1
TGTGCCAGCAGTTTTGATGTAGGGACCCAGTACTTC | CASSFDVGTQYF | . | TRBV28 | 12 | TRBJ2-5 | .
TGTGCCAGCAGCGTAGGACATCGGGCGGACTCTGGGGCCAACGTCCTGACTTTC | CASSVGHRADSGANVLTF | . | TRBV9 | 18 | TRBJ2-6 | .
TGTGCTAGTGCGGGGGCAGGGGGCACAGATACGCAGTATTTT | CASAGAGGTDTQYF | . | TRBV12-5 | 14 | TRBJ2-3 | .
TGTGCCAGCAGCCCGTATGATAGCAATCAGCCCCAGCATTTT | CASSPYDSNQPQHF | . | TRBV7-2 | 14 | TRBJ1-5 | .
TGTGCCAGCAGTGACTCGATGGGTGGGTCACCCCTCCACTTT | CASSDSMGGSPLHF | few | TRBV6-4 | 14 | TRBJ1-6 | .
TGTGCCAGTAGTATCGAACGGCGGGGGCCCCTCCACTTT | CASSIERRGPLHF | . | TRBV19 | 13 | TRBJ1-6 | .
TGTGCCTGGAGCGACAGGGGCGAGCAGTTCTTC | CAWSDRGEQFF | . | TRBV30 | 11 | TRBJ2-1 | TRBD1
TGTGCCAGCAGCCGAGGGGGATCGAATCAGCCCCAGCATTTT | CASSRGGSNQPQHF | . | TRBV7-8 | 14 | TRBJ1-5 | .
TGTGCCAGCAGCCAAGGAGCCCTAGCGACGCCCTACAATGAGCAGTTCTTC | CASSQGALATPYNEQFF | few | TRBV5-8 | 17 | TRBJ2-1 | .
TGCAGCGTCGCAATAACAGGGGGTAACACTGAAGCTTTCTTT | CSVAITGGNTEAFF | . | TRBV29-1 | 14 | TRBJ1-1 | TRBD1
TGTGCCAGTAGTAAAACAGGGGGCTCTGGGGCCAACGTCCTGACTTTC | CASSKTGGSGANVLTF | . | TRBV19 | 16 | TRBJ2-6 | TRBD1
TGTGCCAGCAGAGACACCGGGACTAGCGCCCGAGAGACCCAGTACTTC | CASRDTGTSARETQYF | . | TRBV4-2 | 16 | TRBJ2-5 | TRBD2
TGTGCCAGCAGTGAAGGAGTAGGCGAGAAGTTCTTC | CASSEGVGEKFF | . | TRBV2 | 12 | TRBJ2-1 | .
TGTGCCAGCAGCTTAGCGGGGAGCTCTGGAAACACCATATATTTT | CASSLAGSSGNTIYF | . | TRBV7-2 | 15 | TRBJ1-3 | .
TGTGCCAGCAGTGACTCCAGCGGGGGGGGATACAATGAGCAGTTCTTC | CASSDSSGGGYNEQFF | few | TRBV6-4 | 16 | TRBJ2-1 | TRBD2
TGTGCCAGCACCCCGACAGGGGGGGTTTCACCCCTCCACTTT | CASTPTGGVSPLHF | . | TRBV6-5 | 14 | TRBJ1-6 | TRBD1
TGTGCCAGCAGCTTGGGTTTCTTAGCCAATGAGCAGTTCTTC | CASSLGFLANEQFF | . | TRBV5-5 | 14 | TRBJ2-1 | .
TGTGCCAGCAGCTTTGGGGGGCTAGAGACCCAGTACTTC | CASSFGGLETQYF | few | TRBV7-9 | 13 | TRBJ2-5 | .
TGTGCCAGTAGTAGGAGGGAGCCCTACGAGCAGTACTTC | CASSRREPYEQYF | . | TRBV19 | 13 | TRBJ2-7 | .
TGTGCCAGCAGCCTTACTAGCGGGGGGCAAGAGACCCAGTACTTC | CASSLTSGGQETQYF | . | TRBV28 | 15 | TRBJ2-5 | TRBD2
TGTGCCAGCAGCCCCCTGAGCACCGGGGAGCTGTTTTTT | CASSPLSTGELFF | . | TRBV4-2 | 13 | TRBJ2-2 | .
TGTGCCAGCAGTCCGAGCTCCTATAATTCACCCCTCCACTTT | CASSPSSYNSPLHF | . | TRBV27 | 14 | TRBJ1-6 | .
TGCGCCAGCAGCGAGCAGGGCTATGGCTACACCTTC | CASSEQGYGYTF | . | TRBV5-1 | 12 | TRBJ1-2 | .
TGTGCCAGTAGTTCAAGGGCCGGGAGAGGGAATCAGCCCCAGCATTTT | CASSSRAGRGNQPQHF | . | TRBV19 | 16 | TRBJ1-5 | .
TGTGCCAGCAGCCTAGGACAGGGGAACTATGGCTACACCTTC | CASSLGQGNYGYTF | . | TRBV7-3 | 14 | TRBJ1-2 | TRBD1
TGTGCCATCAGTGGAGGTACAGGGGCGCAAGAGACCCAGTACTTC | CAISGGTGAQETQYF | . | TRBV10-3 | 15 | TRBJ2-5 | TRBD1
TGTGCCAGCAGCGATTGGGGGGGGAGCAATCAGCCCCAGCATTTT | CASSDWGGSNQPQHF | few | TRBV7-2 | 15 | TRBJ1-5 | .
TGTGCCAGTAGTATAGATGAAGTCACAGATACGCAGTATTTT | CASSIDEVTDTQYF | . | TRBV19 | 14 | TRBJ2-3 | .
TGTGCCAGCAGCGTAGACCCTCAACGGGGGCAGGAGCGAAAACTGTTTTTT | CASSVDPQRGQERKLFF | . | TRBV9 | 17 | TRBJ1-4 | .
TGTGCCAGCACCCCGGGAGGGGCCTACAATGAGCAGTTCTTC | CASTPGGAYNEQFF | . | TRBV27 | 14 | TRBJ2-1 | TRBD2
TGCGCCAGCAGTCCTAGGAACCCGGGACATACTACCTCTGGGGCCAACGTCCTGACTTTC | CASSPRNPGHTTSGANVLTF | . | TRBV10-2 | 20 | TRBJ2-6 | .
TGCAGCGTTGCTGACAATAGCGGGGTAGTCTACTTC | CSVADNSGVVYF | once | TRBV29-1 | 12 | TRBJ2-7 | TRBD2